Below are 24 T cell receptor beta chains sequenced from a single sample in a study of T cell clonality in common variable immunodeficiency (dated by TCRdb to about 2015). Library construction relied on the immunoSEQ multiplex PCR assay. TCRdb stores this immuneACCESS table with in-frame sequences only. Part of the clones is absent; in the studies checked, under half of the shortfall reflects unresolved V genes, and no reason is known for the rest. In this sample the table shows 40,000 or so clones, and no singletons are among them. The top ten clones comprise 2.5% to 3.5% of the sample. The material sequenced was peripheral blood mononuclear cells. The receptors derive from a person aged 18 to 70 in good health.

This clone was counted ten times or more. The read finishes 3 residues shy of the CDR3 end, and the germline J gene is used to complete it. V usage is TRBV20-1 and J usage is TRBJ2-3; 11 bases agree with TRBD2. CDR3 size: 19 residues. After removal of 4 bases from V and 0 bases from J, the junction contained 15 bases not matched to a gene. The V gene's germline CDR1 is DFQATT and CDR2 SNEGSKA (reference sequence). The CDR3 protein is CSATGTSGGLGRSTDTQYF. CDR3 DNA, as far as it was read: TGCAGTGCTACTGGGACTAGCGGAGGACTAGGGCGTAGCACAGATACG.

The sample holds many counts of this clone. The read falls 3 residues short of the CDR3 end, and the missing part is taken from the germline J gene. The sample has other DNA sequences that encode this CDR3 too. The rearrangement joins TRBV6-1 to TRBJ1-1; D remains ambiguous. The CDR3 is 15 residues long. In germline, CDR1 is MNHNS, CDR2 SASEGT. CDR3 DNA, as far as it was read: TGTGCCAGCAGTGAAAAGACTAGCGGATACAATGAG. Residues: CASSEKTSGYNE. The whole CDR3 is CASSEKTSGYNEAFF.

Remarks on this clone: The sequenced fragment ends 3 residues before the CDR3 boundary, so the rest is inferred from the germline J gene. J is TRBJ2-7 and V is TRBV2; D call uncertain. V gave up 8 bases and J gave up 5 bases, with 10 bases separating them. The CDR3 consists of 11 residues. Germline loops: CDR1 SNHLY, CDR2 FYNNEI. The sequenced part of the CDR3 DNA is TGTGCCAGCGTTCTAGAGCACGAG. It encodes CASVLEHE. In full, the CDR3 reads CASVLEHEQYF.

This clone was recorded at least ten times. The read ends 3 residues before the CDR3 terminus; that terminus is restored from the germline J gene. This rearrangement joins TRBV20-1 to TRBJ2-3, with 7 bases lining up with TRBD1. Germline assignment: CDR1 DFQATT and CDR2 SNEGSKA (reference sequence). Trimming took 2 bases from V and 0 from J; bases not matched to a gene: 2. The CDR3 has 14 residues. This CDR3 reads CSARTRGSTDTQYF. The sequenced part of the CDR3 DNA is TGCAGTGCTAGAACCAGGGGGAGCACAGATACG.

This clone was recorded at least ten times. Read data end 3 residues before the CDR3 end; the end is taken from the germline J gene. The chain has TRBV7-2 and TRBJ2-7; 8 bases map to TRBD2. Losses at the gene ends were 0 bases for V and 4 bases for J; bases not matched to a gene: 2. Germline V gene sequence: CDR1 SGHTA, CDR2 FQGNSA. The CDR3 is 14 residues long. The CDR3 DNA, read in part, is TGTGCCAGCAGCTTAGCAGCGGGAGAGTACGAG. Translating gives CASSLAAGEYE. The complete CDR3 sequence is CASSLAAGEYEQYF.

This clone appeared many times. With the read ending 3 residues before the CDR3 end, the germline J gene is used to fill in that end. This sequence joins TRBV2 and TRBJ2-7, with D perhaps TRBD2 (7 bases). CDR1 is SNHLY, CDR2 FYNNEI, per germline. Trimming shortened V by 6 bases and J by 6 bases, and 15 bases separated the two germline ends. This CDR3 is built from 13 residues. CDR3 region: CASRTRGGLEQYF. CDR3 DNA, as far as it was read: TGTGCCAGCAGGACTAGGGGGGGACTCGAG.

This clone was seen repeatedly, ten times or more. The observed sequence ends 3 residues before the CDR3 terminus, with the missing tail filled in from the germline J gene. The V and J genes are TRBV5-8 and TRBJ2-1; 8 bases line up with TRBD1. There are 15 residues in the CDR3. V shed 2 bases and J 3 bases; nucleotides not matched to a gene: 4. Germline loops: CDR1 SGHTS, CDR2 YDEGEE. Incomplete CDR3 DNA: TGTGCCAGCAGCTTCGGGACAGGACACTACAATGAG. Encoded protein: CASSFGTGHYNE. The whole CDR3 protein is CASSFGTGHYNEQFF. The complete variable domain, with remaining parts taken from reference TRBV5-8 and TRBJ2-1, reads EAGVTQSPTHLIKTRGQQATLRCSPISGHTSVYWYQQALGLGLQFLLWYDEGEERNRGNFPPRFSGRQFPNYSSELNVNALELEDSALYLCASSFGTGHYNEQFFGPGTRLTVL.

Ten or more counts support this clone. Read coverage stops 3 residues before the CDR3 terminus; the germline J gene supplies the remainder. This rearrangement joins TRBV30 to TRBJ2-1; the D gene is possibly TRBD1 (6 bases). The CDR3 runs 14 residues. V lost 0 bases and J lost 7, with 13 bases in between. CDR1 GTSNPN and CDR2 SVGIG come from the germline V gene (reference sequence). The covered CDR3 bases are TGTGCCTGGAGTGTACGAACAGGGTCGAATGAG. Its protein is CAWSVRTGSNE. The entire CDR3 sequence reads CAWSVRTGSNEQFF.

In this sample, this clone turned up many times. The read stops 3 residues short of the end of the CDR3; the missing end is completed from the germline J gene. The chain joins TRBV7-6 to TRBJ1-6; TRBD1 is a possible D gene (5 bases). CDR1 and CDR2 (germline): SGHVS, FNYEAQ. Trimming shortened V by 2 bases and J by 7 bases, and 9 bases separated the two germline ends. The length of the CDR3 is 14 residues. This CDR3 is CASSLMGGNSPLHF. Incomplete CDR3 DNA: TGTGCCAGCAGCTTAATGGGGGGGAATTCACCC.

Ten or more counts support this clone. From the germline J gene comes the end of the CDR3, since the read stops 3 residues before it. The rearrangement links TRBV2 to TRBJ1-1; 7 bases line up with TRBD1. CDR3 length: 15 residues. Germline V gene lookup returns CDR1 SNHLY and CDR2 FYNNEI. V was pared by 6 bases and J by 1 base, with 8 bases of the junction left unmatched. The CDR3 protein is CASRPPGTENTEAFF. The part of the CDR3 DNA that was read is TGTGCCAGCAGGCCACCCGGGACAGAGAACACTGAA.

The CDR3 reads CASRPGRYSTDTQYF. The sequenced CDR3 bases are TGTGCCAGCAGACCGGGGAGGTATAGCACAGATACG. The V call is TRBV2, the J call TRBJ2-3; D is perhaps TRBD2 (6 bases). Read coverage stops 3 residues before the CDR3 terminus; the germline J gene supplies the remainder. The CDR3 totals 15 residues. Trimming removed 6 bases at V and 0 bases at J, with 13 bases between. Germline V gene sequence: CDR1 SNHLY, CDR2 FYNNEI.

This clone appeared many times. Read sequence stops 3 residues before the CDR3 end, and the germline J gene provides the missing end. The chain has TRBV19 and TRBJ2-1; 7 nucleotides agree with TRBD1. The CDR3 loop spans 15 amino acids. The germline V gene encodes CDR1 LNHDA and CDR2 SQIVND (reference sequence). The V gene end was trimmed by 5 bases and the J gene end by 0 bases; junction bases not matched to a gene: 4. The CDR3 reads CASSQGVSSYNEQFF. CDR3 DNA (partial): TGTGCCAGTAGTCAGGGGGTAAGCTCCTACAATGAG.

This clone was seen repeatedly, ten times or more. The CDR3 protein is CASSHCWGGTGGTGELFF. The CDR3 bases that were read are TGTGCCAGCAGCCACTGTTGGGGTGGGACAGGGGGCACCGGGGAG. This rearrangement joins TRBV6-7 to TRBJ2-2; TRBD1 matches at 11 bases. The CDR3 end lies 3 residues beyond the end of the read and is filled in from the germline J gene. TRBV6-7 is given ORF status, its function remaining uncertain. V shed 6 bases, J shed 4 bases, and the junction held 13 bases outside the gene matches. The CDR3 runs to 18 residues.

This clone showed up many times. The sequenced fragment ends 3 residues before the CDR3 boundary, so the rest is inferred from the germline J gene. The chain links TRBV7-2 to TRBJ1-2; D might be TRBD1 (6 bases). V lost 5 bases, J lost 3 bases, and 13 bases lay in between. CDR3 length: 14 amino acids. From germline, CDR1 is SGHTA and CDR2 FQGNSA. The CDR3 DNA, read in part, is TGTGCCAGCAGCCAACAACAGGGTGACTATGGC. Translating gives CASSQQQGDYG. The whole CDR3 sequence is CASSQQQGDYGYTF.

This clone was detected only a few times. The CDR3 is cut off 3 residues early in the read; its end comes from the germline J gene. V gene TRBV2 combines with J gene TRBJ2-2, with TRBD1 identical over 7 bases. CDR1 and CDR2 (germline): SNHLY, FYNNEI. The CDR3 loop spans 15 amino acids. V lost 4 bases to trimming and J lost 6 bases; unmatched junction nucleotides: 8. CDR3 in amino acids: CASSGQGMSAGELFF. Partial CDR3 DNA: TGTGCCAGCAGTGGACAGGGTATGAGCGCCGGGGAG.

This clone has at least ten counts. The read ends 3 residues shy of where the CDR3 ends; the end is completed using the germline J gene. The chain couples TRBV29-1 to TRBJ2-3; the D gene is possibly TRBD1 (5 bases). Per germline, CDR1 SQVTM and CDR2 ANQGSEA. Trimming left V 7 bases short and J 6 bases short, with 14 bases between. The CDR3 has 12 residues. The CDR3: CSAYLRVDTQYF. The DNA read from the CDR3 is TGCAGCGCATACCTCAGGGTGGATACG.

Many counts were recorded for this clone. The read finishes 3 residues shy of the CDR3 end, and the germline J gene is used to complete it. The V and J genes are TRBV7-8 and TRBJ1-3, with a possible D match to TRBD1 (6 bases). The CDR3 consists of 16 residues. CDR1 is SGHVS and CDR2 is FQNEAQ in the germline V gene. Deletions cut 1 base from V and 2 bases from J, with 12 bases between. Here the CDR3 reads CASSLDAGEAGNTIYF. CDR3 DNA (partial): TGTGCCAGCAGCTTAGATGCAGGGGAAGCTGGAAACACC.

This clone appeared many times. CDR3 in amino acids: CASRAGTYNEQFF. The DNA read from the CDR3 is TGTGCCAGTAGGGCGGGAACGTACAATGAG. The chain recombines TRBV19 with TRBJ2-1; D is possibly TRBD2 (6 bases). The read comes to an end 3 residues before the CDR3 does, leaving the germline J gene to fill in the end. This CDR3 contains 13 residues. V lost 6 bases to trimming and J lost 4 bases, with 10 bases between them. CDR1 and CDR2 from the germline V gene are LNHDA and SQIVND (reference sequence). The complete variable domain, with remaining parts taken from reference TRBV19 and TRBJ2-1, reads DGGITQSPKYLFRKEGQNVTLSCEQNLNHDAMYWYRQDPGQGLRLIYYSQIVNDFQKGDIAEGYSVSREKKESFPLTVTSAQKNPTAFYLCASRAGTYNEQFFGPGTRLTVL.

This clone was detected ten times or more. CDR3 sequence reads: CSAPGQSSYNSPLHF. The covered CDR3 bases are TGCAGTGCTCCTGGACAGAGCTCCTATAATTCACCC. This chain uses TRBV20-1 with TRBJ1-6, with a weak D call TRBD1 (6 bases). The read finishes 3 residues shy of the CDR3 end, and the germline J gene is used to complete it. Germline V CDR1 and CDR2: DFQATT, SNEGSKA (reference sequence). The CDR3 sequence is 15 residues long. Trimming took 5 bases from V and 0 from J, leaving 11 bases between them.

This clone was counted ten times or more. Read sequence stops 3 residues before the CDR3 end, and the germline J gene provides the missing end. The gene calls are TRBV20-1 and TRBJ2-7; TRBD2 aligns across 7 bases. The CDR3 runs to 14 residues. CDR1 and CDR2 from the germline V gene are DFQATT and SNEGSKA (reference sequence). Losses at the gene ends were 6 bases for V and 0 bases for J; bases not matched to a gene: 8. Here the CDR3 reads CSASLAVLSYEQYF. The DNA read from the CDR3 is TGCAGTGCATCGCTAGCGGTTCTCTCCTACGAG.

This clone was detected ten times or more. The CDR3 end is not reached by the read, which stops 3 residues before it; the germline J gene fills it in. This chain joins TRBV5-5 and TRBJ1-1; D gene ambiguous. The CDR3 runs to 13 residues. The germline CDR1 and CDR2 sequences are SGHKS and YYEKEE (reference sequence). V was trimmed by 4 bases and J by 3 bases, leaving 10 bases between them. Here the CDR3 reads CASSRDGYTEAFF. CDR3 DNA, as far as it was read: TGTGCCAGCAGCCGCGACGGGTACACTGAA.

This clone was observed many times. Read data end 3 residues before the CDR3 end; the end is taken from the germline J gene. The rearrangement links TRBV20-1 to TRBJ2-2; 12 bases align to TRBD2. Germline assignment: CDR1 DFQATT and CDR2 SNEGSKA (reference sequence). This CDR3 has 16 amino acids. V dropped 1 base and J dropped 6; count of bases not matched to a gene: 6. CDR3 residues: CSARVGSSGRAGELFF. The CDR3 bases that were read are TGCAGTGCTAGAGTAGGGTCTAGCGGGAGGGCCGGGGAG.

There are a few counts of this clone. The CDR3 loop reads CASSPGLAGYEQYF. CDR3 bases read: TGTGCCAGCAGCCCGGGACTAGCGGGATACGAG. J is TRBJ2-7 and V is TRBV7-2; 13 nucleotides align to TRBD2. The CDR3 end falls 3 residues outside the read, so it is completed with the germline J gene. Germline V CDR1 and CDR2: SGHTA, FQGNSA. Losses at the gene ends were 5 bases for V and 4 bases for J; bases not matched to a gene: 2. This CDR3 is 14 amino acids long.

This clone was counted many times. The CDR3 goes on 3 residues after the read ends, and that part is filled in from the germline J gene. V is TRBV6-4 and J is TRBJ2-2, with 10 bases matching TRBD1. V shed 6 bases, J shed 6 bases, and the junction held 4 bases outside the gene matches. From germline, CDR1 is MRHNA and CDR2 SNTAGT. The CDR3 length is 14 residues. CDR3 in amino acids: CASRPGTGAGELFF. CDR3 DNA (partial): TGTGCCAGCAGACCCGGGACAGGGGCCGGGGAG.